One and the same sample provided the 5 T cell receptor beta chains below, sequenced in a study of T cells after yellow fever vaccination. Via MiXCR, TCRdb re-called the 5' RACE reads, giving one row per CDR3 protein. The data show around 73,000 distinct CDR3 sequences, around 7% seen once. Material: CD8+ T cells sorted from PBMCs, obtained on the day of the yellow fever booster vaccination. The receptors were gathered from a young man who received the YFV17D yellow fever vaccine.

This clonotype was picked up many times. The V gene is TRBV28, the J gene TRBJ1-5; 8 nucleotides match TRBD1. Germline CDR1 MDHEN, CDR2 SYDVKM. V trimming: 7 bases; J trimming: 4 bases; junction bases outside the gene matches: 6. The CDR3 sequence is 14 residues long. Written as DNA, the CDR3 is TGTGCCAGCATTGGGGGACAGGTTAATCAGCCCCAGCATTTT. Its protein is CASIGGQVNQPQHF.

The gene calls are TRBV18 and TRBJ2-1; D ambiguous. CDR1 and CDR2 (germline): KGHSH, LQKENI. The CDR3 consists of 12 residues. Trimming took 3 bases from V and 8 from J, leaving 8 bases between them. DNA of the CDR3: TGTGCCAGCTCACCGGACGGTTATGAGCAGTTCTTC. Protein product: CASSPDGYEQFF.

The rearrangement links TRBV6-6 to TRBJ2-1; D call uncertain. This CDR3 region has 11 residues. Germline CDR1 is MNHNY and CDR2 is SVGAGI (reference sequence). Trimming pared 11 bases from V and 1 base from J, leaving 6 bases between. CDR3 residues: CACLSYNEQFF. The CDR3 DNA reads TGTGCCTGCCTTTCCTACAATGAGCAGTTCTTC.

In its sample, this clonotype was seen a few times. The rearrangement joins TRBV30 to TRBJ1-2; D gene ambiguous. The CDR3 is 15 amino acids. Germline-derived CDR1 and CDR2 are GTSNPN and SVGIG (reference sequence). Trimming took 2 bases from V and 2 from J, leaving 15 bases between them. The CDR3 sequence is CAWSSEKEQNYGYTF. CDR3 bases: TGTGCCTGGAGTAGCGAGAAGGAGCAGAACTATGGCTACACCTTC.

CDR3 DNA sequence: TGTGCCAGCACCGAGGGGAGAGTTTACGAGCAGTACTTC. Its protein product is CASTEGRVYEQYF. This chain joins TRBV6-6 and TRBJ2-7; D may correspond to TRBD1 or TRBD2 (5 bases each). V lost 7 bases and J lost 4, with 14 bases in between. CDR1 and CDR2 (germline): MNHNY, SVGAGI (reference sequence). The CDR3 loop spans 13 amino acids.